This TCR beta chain is drawn from a study of T-cell reconstitution after alpha-beta-depleted transplantation in children. The CDR3 spans 13 residues. CDR1 and CDR2 from the germline V gene are SEHNR and FQNEAQ (reference sequence). Unique molecular identifiers tagged the TCRbeta library. One entry per CDR3 protein, called by TCRdb with MiXCR from the PCR reads. The sample holds hundreds of thousands of distinct CDR3 sequences, roughly 15% seen once. This clonotype showed up just a few times. The material was PBMCs from the stem cell graft donor, obtained from the stem cell graft. The TCR sequence derives from a human donor who donated a stem cell graft to a child with acute myeloid leukemia. The chain carries TRBV7-9 and TRBJ2-3; 7 bases agree with TRBD2. The DNA of the CDR3 is TGTGCAACGGGCGGGGGAGTCACAGATACGCAGTATTTT. This gives the protein CATGGGVTDTQYF.